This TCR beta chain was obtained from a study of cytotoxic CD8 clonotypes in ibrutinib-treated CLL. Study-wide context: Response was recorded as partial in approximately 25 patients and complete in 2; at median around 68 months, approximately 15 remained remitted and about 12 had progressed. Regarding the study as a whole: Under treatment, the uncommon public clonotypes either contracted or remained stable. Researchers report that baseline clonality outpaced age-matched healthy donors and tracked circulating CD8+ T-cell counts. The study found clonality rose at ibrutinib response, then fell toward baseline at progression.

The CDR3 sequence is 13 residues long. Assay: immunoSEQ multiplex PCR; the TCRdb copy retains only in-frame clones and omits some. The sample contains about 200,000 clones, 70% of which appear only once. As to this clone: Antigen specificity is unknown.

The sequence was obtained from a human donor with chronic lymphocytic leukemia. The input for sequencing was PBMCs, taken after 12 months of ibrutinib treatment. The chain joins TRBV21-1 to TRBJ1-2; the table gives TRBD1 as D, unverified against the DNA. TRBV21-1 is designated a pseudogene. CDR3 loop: CASSKVQEYGYTF. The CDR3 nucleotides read TGTGCCAGCAGCAAAGTTCAGGAATATGGCTACACCTTC.